These 17 T cell receptor beta chains were all obtained from the same sample, sequenced in a study of OX40 agonist ivuxolimab in advanced cancers. Libraries were prepared by immunoSEQ multiplex PCR; TCRdb keeps only in-frame clonotypes and omits some of them. This table has tens of thousands of clones, around 90% appearing once. The sample consisted of CD4+ or CD8+ T cells sorted from blood, taken in a trial of the OX40 agonist ivuxolimab. These receptors came from an adult with an advanced solid tumor such as melanoma, head and neck, liver or kidney cancer.

The chain couples TRBV7-3 to TRBJ2-7; D perhaps matches TRBD1 (6 bases). Trimming removed 5 bases at V and 2 bases at J, with 16 bases between. Germline CDR1 reads SGHTA; CDR2 reads FQGTGA. The CDR3 is made up of 15 amino acids. The CDR3 nucleotides are TGTGCCAGCAGCCCGCGAACAGGGCCCACCTACGAGCAGTACTTC. Translating gives CASSPRTGPTYEQYF.

The rearrangement links TRBV2 to TRBJ2-7; 7 bases line up with TRBD1. CDR1 and CDR2 from the germline V gene are SNHLY and FYNNEI. V shed 6 bases and J 1 base; nucleotides not matched to a gene: 3. The CDR3 runs to 13 residues. Here the CDR3 DNA reads TGTGCCAGCAGCTGGACAGGTTCCTACGAGCAGTACTTC. Protein product: CASSWTGSYEQYF.

The table lists this clone with a few counts. Other DNA sequences of this sample code for an identical CDR3. This chain uses TRBV11-2 with TRBJ2-3; D gene ambiguous. This CDR3 has 14 amino acids. Trimming shortened V by 2 bases and J by 2 bases, and 8 bases separated the two germline ends. Germline assignment: CDR1 SGHAT and CDR2 FQNNGV. In DNA form, the CDR3 reads TGTGCCAGCAGCTTATCCGGCCACACAGATACGCAGTATTTT. It yields the protein CASSLSGHTDTQYF.

The CDR3 DNA reads as TGTGCCAGCAGGGGTCAGGGGACCTACGAGCAGTACTTC. Translating it yields CASRGQGTYEQYF. This chain links TRBV7-2 with TRBJ2-7, with a possible D match to TRBD1 (6 bases). The CDR3 consists of 13 residues. CDR1 SGHTA and CDR2 FQGNSA come from the germline V gene. V was pared by 6 bases and J by 2 bases, with 11 bases between. The full variable domain, its missing parts supplied by reference TRBV7-2 and TRBJ2-7, is GAGVSQSPSNKVTEKGKDVELRCDPISGHTALYWYRQSLGQGLEFLIYFQGNSAPDKSGLPSDRFSAERTGGSVSTLTIQRTQQEDSAVYLCASRGQGTYEQYFGPGTRLTVT.

The chain employs TRBV14 and TRBJ2-7; D is possibly TRBD2 (6 bases). CDR1 is SGHDN, CDR2 FVKESK, per germline. The CDR3 has 13 residues. V lost 4 bases and J 5 bases, leaving 12 bases between the germline ends. CDR3 residues: CASSRRVRDEQYF. In nucleotides, the CDR3 is TGTGCCAGCAGCCGGAGGGTTCGGGACGAGCAGTACTTC.

The chain combines TRBV7-8 with TRBJ2-1; 10 nucleotides agree with TRBD2. Germline V CDR1 and CDR2: SGHVS, FQNEAQ. The CDR3 spans 18 residues. Trimming removed 4 bases from V and 6 bases from J; junction bases left unmatched: 15. The CDR3 region has the DNA TGTGCCAGCAGCTCCCTATTAGCGGGAGGACGGGGCCTCAATGAGCAGTTCTTC. Its protein product is CASSSLLAGGRGLNEQFF.

This chain links TRBV18 with TRBJ1-1; the D gene is possibly TRBD1 (6 bases). V lost 6 bases, J lost 4 bases, and 21 bases lay in between. This CDR3 is 16 amino acids long. Germline V gene sequence: CDR1 KGHSH, CDR2 LQKENI. The CDR3 DNA reads as TGTGCCAGCTCCTTGCTACAGGGTGATGGGGGCACTGAAGCTTTCTTT. Amino acid sequence: CASSLLQGDGGTEAFF.

This chain links TRBV19 with TRBJ2-3, with D possibly TRBD2 on 5 matching bases. CDR1 and CDR2 from the germline V gene are LNHDA and SQIVND (reference sequence). Trimming left V 8 bases short and J 2 bases short, with 14 bases between. The CDR3 is made up of 14 amino acids. The CDR3 coding sequence is TGTGCCAGTGGACTTTGGGGAGCCACAGATACGCAGTATTTT. This translates into CASGLWGATDTQYF.

This chain joins TRBV5-6 and TRBJ2-3; perhaps TRBD2 as D (6 bases). The CDR3 has 14 residues. Germline values: CDR1 SGHDT, CDR2 YYEEEE. V was pared by 4 bases and J by 5 bases, with 14 bases between. This chain's CDR3 is CASSLEGSGDTQYF. The CDR3, as DNA: TGTGCCAGCAGCCTGGAGGGGTCGGGAGATACGCAGTATTTT.

The genes are TRBV4-2 and TRBJ1-4; D is undetermined. The germline V gene has CDR1 LGHNA and CDR2 YNFKEQ. This CDR3 is 13 amino acids long. V dropped 0 bases and J dropped 10 bases, with 9 bases sitting between them. CDR3 in DNA: TGTGCCAGCAGCCAAGACAGATTTGGAAAACTGTTTTTT. Residues: CASSQDRFGKLFF.

The rearrangement links TRBV11-2 to TRBJ2-1; TRBD1 matches 8 bases. The germline V gene has CDR1 SGHAT and CDR2 FQNNGV. The length of the CDR3 is 15 residues. J lost 0 bases, V lost 6 bases, and 4 bases had no gene match. The CDR3 DNA sequence: TGTGCCAGCAGAACAACAGGGGGCTCCTACAATGAGCAGTTCTTC. Its translation is CASRTTGGSYNEQFF.

The rearrangement uses TRBV9 and TRBJ2-3; TRBD1 is a possible D gene (6 bases). The ends were cut back, 0 bases at V and 1 base at J, with 9 bases in the middle. CDR1 and CDR2 from the germline V gene are SGDLS and YYNGEE. The CDR3 covers 15 residues. The DNA of the CDR3 is TGTGCCAGCAGCGTAGACTGGACAGGCACAGATACGCAGTATTTT. Amino acid sequence: CASSVDWTGTDTQYF.

The CDR3 is CASSLKSGLKQFF. The CDR3 bases are TGTGCCAGCAGCTTAAAATCGGGGCTCAAGCAGTTCTTC. The V and J genes are TRBV7-6 and TRBJ2-1; D may be TRBD1 or TRBD2 (5 bases each). CDR1 is SGHVS and CDR2 is FNYEAQ in the germline V gene. With 2 bases removed from V and 11 bases from J, the gap between germline ends came to 13 bases. This CDR3 comprises 13 residues.

This chain uses TRBV5-1 with TRBJ2-1, with 13 bases aligning to TRBD2. The CDR3 sequence is 15 residues long. Unmatched junction bases numbered 5, after V lost 4 bases and J lost 7 bases. The germline gives CDR1 SGHRS, CDR2 YFSETQ. The CDR3 region is CASSRLAGGGNEQFF. CDR3 DNA sequence: TGCGCCAGCAGCAGACTAGCGGGAGGTGGGAATGAGCAGTTCTTC. The complete variable domain, with remaining parts taken from reference TRBV5-1 and TRBJ2-1, reads KAGVTQTPRYLIKTRGQQVTLSCSPISGHRSVSWYQQTPGQGLQFLFEYFSETQRNKGNFPGRFSGRQFSNSRSEMNVSTLELGDSALYLCASSRLAGGGNEQFFGPGTRLTVL.

This clone came up a few times. CDR3 in amino acids: CASSQPRRRVEKLFF. Written as DNA, the CDR3 is TGCGCCAGCAGCCAACCCAGGAGGAGGGTTGAAAAACTGTTTTTT. The rearrangement uses TRBV4-1 and TRBJ1-4, with D hard to call. The germline CDR1 and CDR2 sequences are MGHRA and YSYEKL. V shed 2 bases and J shed 7 bases, with 14 bases lying between them. The CDR3 totals 15 residues.

This clone came up once. V and J are TRBV12-1 and TRBJ2-7; the table assigns TRBD1, which was not confirmed against the DNA. TRBV12-1 is shown as a pseudogene. The CDR3 length is 14 residues. This CDR3 is CASSHQTVPYEQYF. The CDR3 coding sequence is TGTGCCAGCAGCCATCAGACAGTTCCCTACGAGCAGTACTTC.

V usage is TRBV2 and J usage is TRBJ2-3; 12 positions agree with TRBD2. Germline V gene data show CDR1 as SNHLY and CDR2 as FYNNEI. J gave up 1 base and V 7 bases, and 9 bases lay outside the gene matches. This CDR3 is built from 17 residues. As DNA, the CDR3 is TGTGCCAGCACACTCAGGACTAGCGGGGCGGGCACAGATACGCAGTATTTT. This sequence encodes CASTLRTSGAGTDTQYF.